This T cell receptor (beta chain) is from a study of blood T cell repertoires in COVID-19. Turning to the study itself: PBMCs, B-cell-depleted T cells, or T cells provided the cDNA or gDNA that made up the material.

In the original analysis: Scientists estimated how many nucleated cells there were by amplifying reference gene primers. Method: immunoSEQ multiplex PCR; TCRdb's copy keeps in-frame clones and lacks some. That table supplies the V and J calls and clone size; D and trimming were determined from the DNA. Of fewer than 350,000 clones listed, more than 70% were seen once; the top ten hold approximately 1%. V lost 2 bases to trimming and J lost 2 bases, with 13 bases between them. The CDR3 runs to 15 residues. CDR1 and CDR2 (germline): SGHVS, FQNEAQ. Participants came from 24 US areas, aged roughly 18 to 89 years.

What was sequenced was PBMCs or T cells enriched from blood (not recorded which). The TCR originated in a woman in her twenties or thirties who had been exposed to COVID-19. The rearrangement joins TRBV7-8 to TRBJ2-7; D is perhaps TRBD2 (6 bases). CDR3 sequence (DNA): TGTGCCAGCAGCTTAAGGGCATCGGGGGCCTACGAGCAGTACTTC. Protein sequence: CASSLRASGAYEQYF.